Sequencing of this T cell receptor (beta chain) was carried out in a study of cytomegalovirus exposure and HLA in healthy donors. General study findings and limits: The CMV antigen specificity of a few CMV-associated chains was confirmed through in vitro analysis.

PCR was performed using 60 Vbeta and 13 Jbeta primers. This table comes from immunoSEQ multiplex PCR, and its TCRdb copy is limited to in-frame clones, with some not included. The repertoire has 140,000 or so clones, less than 85% of them found once; the top ten carry 1.5% to 2%. This clone is a singleton in its sample. Its specificity is not known. Trimming removed 1 base from V and 2 bases from J, with 7 bases in between. Germline CDR1 SGHVS, CDR2 FNYEAQ. This CDR3 has 14 residues. All donors participated as healthy donors of bone marrow. This chain joins TRBV7-6 and TRBJ2-3, with D possibly being TRBD2 (6 bases). The sequencing sample was made of PBMCs. This clonotype was sampled from a man between 40 and 49 years old in good health and CMV-seronegative. The CDR3 nucleotides are TGTGCCAGCAGCTTAGGCGGGGCCACAGATACGCAGTATTTT. As protein: CASSLGGATDTQYF.